The 13 T cell receptor beta chains below come from one sample, sequenced in a study of T cells in localized non-small cell lung cancer. Using immunoSEQ multiplex PCR, the repertoire was profiled, and TCRdb retains in-frame clones only, with some absent. The sample comprises over 70,000 clones, roughly 88% of which are singletons, and roughly 4.3% rests with the top ten. Material: PBMCs, obtained before any cancer treatment. All receptors come from a woman aged 35-75 years with stage II squamous cell lung carcinoma.

This chain joins TRBV2 and TRBJ1-2; TRBD1 is a possible D gene (6 bases). The CDR3 runs to 14 residues. Germline CDR1 SNHLY, CDR2 FYNNEI. Trimming shortened V by 6 bases and J by 4 bases, and 15 bases separated the two germline ends. The DNA of the CDR3 is TGTGCCAGCAGCGCACAGGGATTTGGCTATGGCTACACCTTC. Protein sequence: CASSAQGFGYGYTF.

The V call is TRBV29-1, the J call TRBJ1-6, with TRBD1 as a possible D gene (6 bases). This CDR3 region has 15 residues. Germline assignment: CDR1 SQVTM and CDR2 ANQGSEA. V gave up 0 bases and J gave up 6 bases, with 12 bases separating them. CDR3 sequence: CSVEDGGASNSPLHF. In DNA, the CDR3 is TGCAGCGTTGAAGATGGGGGGGCTAGTAATTCACCCCTCCACTTT.

The chain carries TRBV7-9 and TRBJ1-1; D gene ambiguous. V was trimmed by 5 bases and J by 5 bases, leaving 12 bases between them. The CDR3 spans 13 residues. Germline CDR1 is SEHNR and CDR2 is FQNEAQ (reference sequence). This chain's CDR3 is CASSPWVGTEAFF. In DNA, the CDR3 is TGTGCCAGCAGCCCATGGGTTGGGACTGAAGCTTTCTTT. Combining the CDR3 with reference TRBV7-9 and TRBJ1-1 gives the whole variable domain DTGVSQNPRHKITKRGQNVTFRCDPISEHNRLYWYRQTLGQGPEFLTYFQNEAQLEKSRLLSDRFSAERPKGSFSTLEIQRTEQGDSAMYLCASSPWVGTEAFFGQGTRLTVV.

This chain links TRBV19 with TRBJ1-1; 7 nucleotides agree with TRBD1. Trimming took 10 bases from V and 5 from J; bases not matched to a gene: 13. Per germline, CDR1 LNHDA and CDR2 SQIVND (reference sequence). There are 14 residues in the CDR3. The CDR3 DNA is TGTGCCACCACGAGGGGGCGGGTCAGTACTGAAGCTTTCTTT. Translation: CATTRGRVSTEAFF.

This chain connects TRBV29-1 to TRBJ2-2, with 10 bases identical to TRBD2. Looked up from germline, CDR1 is SQVTM and CDR2 is ANQGSEA. The CDR3 sequence is 15 residues long. The J segment lost 4 bases and the V segment lost 7 bases, leaving 9 bases of the junction unmatched. This CDR3 reads CSARASGSSTGELFF. CDR3 DNA: TGCAGCGCAAGGGCTAGCGGGAGTTCCACCGGGGAGCTGTTTTTT.

The chain employs TRBV9 and TRBJ1-2; D perhaps matches TRBD1 (5 bases). Germline loops: CDR1 SGDLS, CDR2 YYNGEE. This CDR3 is built from 15 residues. Trimming removed 0 bases at V and 3 bases at J, with 12 bases between. The CDR3 nucleotides read TGTGCCAGCAGCGTAGACGGGGCGACTTACTATGGCTACACCTTC. This codes for CASSVDGATYYGYTF.

The chain employs TRBV27 and TRBJ1-5, with a possible D match to TRBD1 (5 bases). This CDR3 has 14 amino acids. V was cut by 8 bases and J by 5 bases, with 16 bases left in between. Germline lookup yields CDR1 MNHEY and CDR2 SMNVEV (reference sequence). The DNA for the CDR3 is TGTGCCAGCGGCCGGGGGAGCGTGTATCAGCCCCAGCATTTT. Translating it yields CASGRGSVYQPQHF.

The rearrangement joins TRBV7-2 to TRBJ1-2; 9 bases align to TRBD1. Germline CDR1 reads SGHTA; CDR2 reads FQGNSA. CDR3 length: 16 residues. Germline trimming cut 1 base from V and 6 bases from J; bases unmatched to any gene: 9. The DNA for the CDR3 is TGTGCCAGCAGCTTAGGTAGGGACAGGGCTCGGAATGGCTACACCTTC. The encoded protein is CASSLGRDRARNGYTF.

The rearrangement links TRBV30 to TRBJ2-7; a possible D gene is TRBD1 (5 bases). CDR1 and CDR2 from the germline V gene are GTSNPN and SVGIG (reference sequence). Trimming pared 0 bases from V and 0 bases from J, leaving 12 bases between. The CDR3 contains 15 residues. Here the CDR3 DNA reads TGTGCCTGGAGTGTTAGGGCAGGGCGCTCCTACGAGCAGTACTTC. Residues: CAWSVRAGRSYEQYF.

The chain carries TRBV27 and TRBJ1-2; 12 positions agree with TRBD1. The CDR3 is 17 residues long. The germline CDR1 and CDR2 sequences are MNHEY and SMNVEV (reference sequence). Trimming cost V 5 bases and J 2 bases; bases outside gene matches: 9. In nucleotides, the CDR3 is TGTGCCAGCAGTAGAATGGGACAGGGGGCGAAAAACTATGGCTACACCTTC. This translates into CASSRMGQGAKNYGYTF.

The chain links TRBV10-3 to TRBJ2-1; the D gene is possibly TRBD2 (6 bases). The CDR3 is 15 amino acids. In germline, CDR1 is ENHRY, CDR2 SYGVKD. V lost 4 bases and J 8 bases, leaving 18 bases between the germline ends. DNA for the CDR3: TGTGCCATCAGTGGCCTCGCGCGGACTAAGGATGAGCAGTTCTTC. Its protein is CAISGLARTKDEQFF.

The chain employs TRBV5-6 and TRBJ2-2, with D uncertain. This CDR3 has 12 amino acids. V was trimmed by 8 bases and J by 0 bases, leaving 5 bases between them. Germline V gene data show CDR1 as SGHDT and CDR2 as YYEEEE. Here the CDR3 reads CASRSNTGELFF. CDR3 nucleotides: TGTGCCAGTCGATCGAACACCGGGGAGCTGTTTTTT.

The rearrangement links TRBV5-4 to TRBJ1-2; D gene uncertain. V lost 0 bases and J 0 bases, leaving 9 bases between the germline ends. Germline CDR1 is SGHNT and CDR2 is YYREEE (reference sequence). This CDR3 has 15 residues. The chain's CDR3 is CASSLASRANYGYTF. CDR3 DNA sequence: TGTGCCAGCAGCTTGGCGTCTCGAGCTAACTATGGCTACACCTTC. The whole variable domain, filled in from reference TRBV5-4 and TRBJ1-2, reads ETGVTQSPTHLIKTRGQQVTLRCSSQSGHNTVSWYQQALGQGPQFIFQYYREEENGRGNFPPRFSGLQFPNYSSELNVNALELDDSALYLCASSLASRANYGYTFGSGTRLTVV.